A single sample gave rise to the 22 T cell receptor beta chains below, sequenced in a study of shared clonotypes between healthy human individuals. Produced via immunoSEQ multiplex PCR; TCRdb's table is partial and in-frame only. The sample comprises some 650,000 clones, about 97% of which are singletons, and approximately 0.057% rests with the top ten. The specimen sequenced was naive CD4+ T cells sorted from blood. Stated subset: CD45RA+ positively selected. These TCRs come from a woman in her twenties or thirties in good health.

V gene TRBV28 combines with J gene TRBJ2-2; 8 nucleotides line up with TRBD1. The CDR3 spans 15 residues. J was trimmed by 6 bases and V by 7 bases; bases with no gene match: 10. From germline, CDR1 is MDHEN and CDR2 SYDVKM. The CDR3 here is CASNGQGTEPGELFF. The CDR3 region has the DNA TGTGCCAGCAACGGACAGGGAACGGAACCCGGGGAGCTGTTTTTT.

This rearrangement joins TRBV11-2 to TRBJ1-6; D is ambiguous. The germline V and J ends were trimmed by 2 bases and 0 bases, with 8 bases remaining between them. Germline-derived CDR1 and CDR2 are SGHAT and FQNNGV. This CDR3 spans 16 amino acids. Written as DNA, the CDR3 is TGTGCCAGCAGCTTAACGTATCTCTCCTATAATTCACCCCTCCACTTT. Protein product: CASSLTYLSYNSPLHF.

The chain carries TRBV2 and TRBJ2-2; no definite D call. Germline loops: CDR1 SNHLY, CDR2 FYNNEI. The CDR3 is 14 amino acids. Trimming cost V 4 bases and J 4 bases, with 10 bases left between them. The CDR3 bases are TGTGCCAGCAGTGGCAGGTTGGGCACCGGGGAGCTGTTTTTT. This sequence encodes CASSGRLGTGELFF.

This chain connects TRBV28 to TRBJ1-5; D gene uncertain. The V end was cut by 6 bases, the J end by 6 bases, with 9 bases between. This CDR3 is built from 12 residues. Germline assignment: CDR1 MDHEN and CDR2 SYDVKM. This CDR3 reads CASRTGFQPQHF. CDR3 in DNA: TGTGCCAGCAGGACGGGGTTTCAGCCCCAGCATTTT.

The chain recombines TRBV7-2 with TRBJ2-4; D not certain. Trimming removed 4 bases from V and 6 bases from J, with 10 bases in between. The CDR3 contains 13 residues. CDR1 and CDR2 from the germline V gene are SGHTA and FQGNSA. The DNA of the CDR3 is TGTGCCAGCAGCTCCCGCCGCATAAACATTCAGTACTTC. Protein: CASSSRRINIQYF.

This clone was counted a single time. The V call is TRBV7-3, the J call TRBJ1-5, with a tentative D call TRBD1 (5 bases). Trimming took 0 bases from V and 10 from J, leaving 10 bases between them. Germline values: CDR1 SGHTA, CDR2 FQGTGA. The CDR3 consists of 13 residues. In nucleotides, the CDR3 is TGTGCCAGCAGCTTAACGGCGGGACGACCCCAGCATTTT. Its translation is CASSLTAGRPQHF. The complete variable domain, with remaining parts taken from reference TRBV7-3 and TRBJ1-5, reads GAGVSQTPSNKVTEKGKYVELRCDPISGHTALYWYRQSLGQGPEFLIYFQGTGAADDSGLPNDRFFAVRPEGSVSTLKIQRTERGDSAVYLCASSLTAGRPQHFGDGTRLSIL.

The chain has TRBV7-8 and TRBJ2-2; 8 nucleotides match TRBD2. The trim removed 1 base at V and 5 bases at J, leaving 6 bases unmatched. CDR3 size: 16 residues. Germline V lookup: CDR1 SGHVS, CDR2 FQNEAQ. The CDR3: CASSLGLAGITGELFF. CDR3 coding DNA: TGTGCCAGCAGCTTAGGGTTAGCGGGGATTACCGGGGAGCTGTTTTTT.

CDR3 nucleotides: TGTGCCAGCAGTTTAAGCTGGGCCCTCACCGGGGAGCTGTTTTTT. This encodes CASSLSWALTGELFF. The rearrangement links TRBV27 to TRBJ2-2; the D is unclear. Trimming removed 2 bases from V and 4 bases from J, with 11 bases in between. This CDR3 region has 15 residues. The germline V gene has CDR1 MNHEY and CDR2 SMNVEV (reference sequence).

This clone has a single count. The same CDR3 is also encoded by other DNA sequences in this sample. This sequence joins TRBV5-1 and TRBJ2-3; 12 bases fit TRBD2. There are 17 residues in the CDR3. Unmatched junction bases numbered 5, after V lost 2 bases and J lost 1 base. Germline assignment: CDR1 SGHRS and CDR2 YFSETQ. The CDR3 is CASSFRASGRGTDTQYF. The CDR3 DNA reads as TGCGCCAGCAGCTTTCGGGCTAGCGGGAGGGGCACAGATACGCAGTATTTT. Looking up the rest from reference TRBV5-1 and TRBJ2-3 gives the full variable domain: KAGVTQTPRYLIKTRGQQVTLSCSPISGHRSVSWYQQTPGQGLQFLFEYFSETQRNKGNFPGRFSGRQFSNSRSEMNVSTLELGDSALYLCASSFRASGRGTDTQYFGPGTRLTVL.

On this clone itself: Distinct nucleotide sequences in the sample also encode this CDR3. The chain couples TRBV15 to TRBJ2-5, with TRBD1 as a possible D gene (5 bases). This CDR3 is built from 13 residues. Trimming took off 0 bases at V and 4 bases at J, with 6 bases between the two ends. The germline gives CDR1 LNHNV, CDR2 YYDKDF (reference sequence). CDR3 nucleotide sequence: TGTGCCACCAGCAGAGATCAGGGAGAGACCCAGTACTTC. This codes for CATSRDQGETQYF.

As to this clone: Other nucleotide sequences in the sample specify the same CDR3. The chain combines TRBV18 with TRBJ2-1, with D unclear. Germline-derived CDR1 and CDR2 are KGHSH and LQKENI. V was trimmed by 0 bases and J by 1 base, leaving 1 base between them. CDR3 length equals 13 residues. The CDR3 DNA sequence: TGTGCCAGCTCACCACCGTCCTACAATGAGCAGTTCTTC. As protein: CASSPPSYNEQFF.

The genes are TRBV2 and TRBJ2-3, with 12 nucleotides matching TRBD1. From germline, CDR1 is SNHLY and CDR2 FYNNEI. V shed 6 bases and J 4 bases; nucleotides not matched to a gene: 5. CDR3 length: 15 amino acids. CDR3 coding DNA: TGTGCCAGCAGGCGGGGACAGGGGGCAGCAGATACGCAGTATTTT. Translated, it gives CASRRGQGAADTQYF. Full variable domain (outside the CDR3, taken from reference TRBV2 and TRBJ2-3): EPEVTQTPSHQVTQMGQEVILRCVPISNHLYFYWYRQILGQKVEFLVSFYNNEISEKSEIFDDQFSVERPDGSNFTLKIRSTKLEDSAMYFCASRRGQGAADTQYFGPGTRLTVL.

V gene TRBV4-2 combines with J gene TRBJ1-3; possibly TRBD1 for D (5 bases). The CDR3 runs 15 residues. The germline gives CDR1 LGHNA, CDR2 YNFKEQ. V was shortened by 1 base and J by 4 bases, with 11 bases between the two germline ends. The CDR3 here is CASSQGGTAGNTIYF. In DNA form, the CDR3 reads TGTGCCAGCAGCCAAGGAGGGACGGCAGGAAACACCATATATTTT.

The chain carries TRBV28 and TRBJ1-5; the D gene is possibly TRBD1 (5 bases). The CDR3 runs to 14 residues. V shed 0 bases and J shed 8 bases, with 11 bases lying between them. CDR1 is MDHEN, CDR2 SYDVKM, per germline. The CDR3, as DNA: TGTGCCAGCAGTTTATGGCAGGGTTCTAAGCCCCAGCATTTT. It specifies CASSLWQGSKPQHF.

The chain joins TRBV28 to TRBJ2-5; D is perhaps TRBD1 (6 bases). The germline CDR1 and CDR2 sequences are MDHEN and SYDVKM. V was pared by 6 bases and J by 8 bases, with 19 bases between. The CDR3 is 14 amino acids. CDR3 coding DNA: TGTGCCAGCAGCCTGACGAGTTTAGGGACAACCCAGTACTTC. This gives the protein CASSLTSLGTTQYF.

The V and J genes are TRBV25-1 and TRBJ1-6; D is unresolved. Germline CDR1 MGHDK, CDR2 SYGVNS. The CDR3 covers 12 residues. The V end was cut by 2 bases, the J end by 13 bases, with 9 bases between. The chain's CDR3 is CASSEDRAPLHF. For the CDR3, the DNA is TGTGCCAGCAGTGAAGACCGGGCTCCCCTCCACTTT.

This rearrangement joins TRBV7-8 to TRBJ1-2, with 8 bases aligning to TRBD1. From germline, CDR1 is SGHVS and CDR2 FQNEAQ. There are 15 residues in the CDR3. Trimming at V came to 1 base and at J to 8 bases, leaving 9 bases not matched to a gene. In DNA form, the CDR3 reads TGTGCCAGCAGCTTAGTTGGACAGGGCCTTCGAGGCTACACCTTC. Its translation: CASSLVGQGLRGYTF.

The V gene is TRBV29-1, the J gene TRBJ2-1; D not resolved. Trimming took off 3 bases at V and 6 bases at J, with 12 bases between the two ends. Germline lookup yields CDR1 SQVTM and CDR2 ANQGSEA. This CDR3 comprises 13 residues. Here the CDR3 DNA reads TGCAGCGTTGAGGGTGGCCTAGTCAATGAGCAGTTCTTC. Translating gives CSVEGGLVNEQFF.

This clone was picked up one time. This chain connects TRBV30 to TRBJ1-6; D gene uncertain. Germline V gives CDR1 GTSNPN, CDR2 SVGIG (reference sequence). The CDR3 has 12 residues. Deletions cut 1 base from V and 7 bases from J, with 5 bases between. The CDR3: CAWSGGNSPLHF. CDR3 DNA sequence: TGTGCCTGGAGTGGGGGAAATTCACCCCTCCACTTT.

This chain links TRBV7-3 with TRBJ2-3; D may match TRBD1 or TRBD2 (5 bases each). V was trimmed by 2 bases and J by 0 bases, leaving 21 bases between them. CDR3 length equals 19 residues. Germline assignment: CDR1 SGHTA and CDR2 FQGTGA. CDR3 region: CASSLAGPNWDPSTDTQYF. CDR3 sequence (DNA): TGTGCCAGCAGCTTAGCCGGCCCGAACTGGGACCCTAGCACAGATACGCAGTATTTT.

The chain employs TRBV20-1 and TRBJ1-2; weak D call: TRBD1 (6 bases). This CDR3 is built from 11 residues. The germline CDR1 and CDR2 sequences are DFQATT and SNEGSKA (reference sequence). Trimming pared 7 bases from V and 7 bases from J, leaving 13 bases between. DNA for the CDR3: TGCAGTGTGGGCAGGGGTACTGGCTACACCTTC. It specifies CSVGRGTGYTF.

The chain combines TRBV6-1 with TRBJ2-3, with 12 bases lining up with TRBD2. Germline V CDR1 and CDR2: MNHNS, SASEGT. There are 14 residues in the CDR3. The trim removed 7 bases at V and 4 bases at J, leaving 3 bases unmatched. The CDR3: CASTLAGGPDTQYF. The CDR3 DNA reads as TGTGCCAGCACACTAGCGGGAGGTCCAGATACGCAGTATTTT.